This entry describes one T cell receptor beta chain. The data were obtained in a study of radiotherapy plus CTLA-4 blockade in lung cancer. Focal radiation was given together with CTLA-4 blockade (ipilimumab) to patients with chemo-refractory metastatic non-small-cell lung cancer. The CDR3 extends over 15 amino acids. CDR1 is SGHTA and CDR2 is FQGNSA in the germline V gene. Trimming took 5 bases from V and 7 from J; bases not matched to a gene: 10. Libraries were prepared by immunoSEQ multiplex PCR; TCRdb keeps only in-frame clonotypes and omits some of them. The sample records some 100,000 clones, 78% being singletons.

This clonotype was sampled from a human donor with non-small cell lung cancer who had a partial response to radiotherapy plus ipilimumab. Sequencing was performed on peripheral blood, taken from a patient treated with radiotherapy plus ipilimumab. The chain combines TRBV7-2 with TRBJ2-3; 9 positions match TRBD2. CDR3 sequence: CASSRGSGSPNTQYF. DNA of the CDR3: TGTGCCAGCAGCCGGGGTAGCGGGAGTCCAAATACGCAGTATTTT.